This T cell receptor (delta chain) emerged from a study of γδ T cells in repeated Plasmodium falciparum infection. TCRdb re-processed the multiplex PCR reads using CATT. The data show some 51,000 delta-chain clones, with roughly 2% seen just once and 20% to 25% held by the top ten. Flow sorting of PBMC yielded separate Vgamma9/Vdelta2+ and Vdelta2-negative gammadelta T cell populations for bulk repertoire analysis. This clone was seen a few times. The protein held in TCRdb is that of a much larger clone and does not match this DNA's translation at residue 14, likely because of a read error; the protein shown is translated from the DNA. This CDR3 region has 17 residues. Germline V lookup: CDR1 VTNFRS, CDR2 LTSSGIE (reference sequence).

The gene calls are TRAV36/DV7 and TRDJ1; D possibly corresponds to TRDD3 (6 bases). The J gene, not given by TCRdb, was assigned here from a germline match of the nucleotide sequence. Sequences were obtained from gamma-delta T cells from blood. The clonotype originates from a pool of human donors (malaria-infected and uninfected, not separated). The CDR3 protein is CAVEAPLRGGRDDRLIF. DNA for the CDR3: TGTGCTGTGGAGGCCCCTCTACGTGGGGGCCGCGACGATAGACTCATCTTT.